The TCR beta chain under discussion was sequenced for a study of blood T cell repertoires in COVID-19 (dated by TCRdb to 2018 to 2020). At the level of the whole study: Samples from collaborators originated in the United States, Italy and Spain and spanned both the acute and convalescent phases of COVID-19. The repertoires were released in a freely available public database intended as a resource for research on the immune response to SARS-CoV-2. The samples were drawn from the first 160 participants of the ongoing ImmuneRACE study and from 1,254 subjects provided by 6 global collaborators. A de-identified subject ID, COVID-19 status, age in years and sex were almost always included in the sample metadata. Where available, HLA class I and class II types were obtained from metadata supplied by the sample provider rather than from assay-based typing. The prospective study material was composed of cDNA or gDNA derived from T cells, B-cell-depleted T cells, or PBMCs. Deeply sampled blood TCRbeta repertoires from subjects exposed to, actively infected with, or recovered from COVID-19 were included in the dataset. The paper as a whole reports these results and caveats: Clinical and demographic metadata were provided uncurated, with the amount varying by source and participant.

The collaborating institutions used their own protocols to collect whole blood in K2EDTA tubes. Collaborator samples were shipped for TCRbeta analysis as frozen whole blood, isolated PBMCs, or DNA extracted from either sample type. The CDR3 starts with the cysteine, ends with the phenylalanine, and has 14 residues. CDR3 DNA is the only sequence kept; it has 42 bases, read in frame from the first base. The CDR1 and CDR2 encoded by the germline V gene (reference sequence) are GTSNPN and SVGIG. Between the V and J ends, shortened by 2 bases and 2 bases respectively, the junction contains 12 bases. Concerning this clone: Its target antigen remains unknown. Base qualities are missing; no much larger clone stands one base away.

TCRbeta CDR3 regions were amplified from genomic DNA using the immunoSEQ Assay, a bias-controlled multiplex PCR. The published analysis was carried out like this. The number of nucleated cells in each sample was estimated from the amplification of reference gene primers within the assay. Sequence reads were collapsed and filtered to measure the absolute abundance of every unique TCRbeta CDR3 rearrangement. For each sample, productive Simpson clonality was calculated as the square root of Simpson's diversity index over productive rearrangements. Sourced from immuneACCESS, this table was stored by TCRdb with only in-frame sequences that have V and J called. A share of the clones is absent; for the studies checked, an unresolved V gene accounts for under half, and the remainder has no known explanation. Clone size and V and J calls were adopted from that table, with D and trimming inferred from the DNA. Recorded for this sample are about 210,000 clones; about 80% of them occurred a single time. Jointly, the top ten make up approximately 6.9% of the sample.

In this chain, TRBV30 is recombined with TRBJ1-1; no confident D gene assignment can be made. Sequenced input: peripheral blood. The source is a man aged 60-69 years with acute or convalescent COVID-19. The sequenced DNA: TGTGCCTGGAGTAACTCCCCGACAAACACTGAAGCTTTCTTT. This sequence encodes CAWSNSPTNTEAFF.